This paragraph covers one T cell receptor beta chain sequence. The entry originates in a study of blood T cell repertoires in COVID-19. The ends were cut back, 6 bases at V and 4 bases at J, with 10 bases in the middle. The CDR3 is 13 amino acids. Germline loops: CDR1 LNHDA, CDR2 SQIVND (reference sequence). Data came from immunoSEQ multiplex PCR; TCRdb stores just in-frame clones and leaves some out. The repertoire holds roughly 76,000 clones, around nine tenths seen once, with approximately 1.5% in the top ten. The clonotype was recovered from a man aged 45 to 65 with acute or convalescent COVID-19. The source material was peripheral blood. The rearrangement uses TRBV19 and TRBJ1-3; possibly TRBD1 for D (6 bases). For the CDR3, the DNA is TGTGCCAGTAGAGGGACAACCGGAAACACCATATATTTT. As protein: CASRGTTGNTIYF.